Listed below are T cell receptor beta chains from one sample, sequenced in a study of blood T cell repertoires in COVID-19. TCRdb's table, derived via immunoSEQ multiplex PCR, lists solely in-frame clones and lacks some. The sample lists approximately 240,000 clones, 85% to 95% occurring once. Source material: PBMCs or T cells enriched from blood (not recorded which). The source of these receptors is a young woman who had recovered from COVID-19. CDR3s include the opening cysteine and the closing phenylalanine or tryptophan. The D gene is left open where the match is weak. Size values are once, few and many counts, or a class for expanded clones, and some rows have none.

>-|TRBJ2-7|-|TRBV5-1
CASSLSHSGVEQYF
TGCGCCAGCAGCTTGTCCCACTCCGGGGTCGAGCAGTACTTC
>-|TRBJ1-1|once|TRBV4-3
CASSQSWGDRNTEAFF
TGCGCCAGCAGCCAATCCTGGGGCGACCGGAACACTGAAGCTTTCTTT
>TRBD1|TRBJ1-5|few|TRBV6-6
CASSPPFPQRDRVFGNQPQHF
TGTGCCAGCAGTCCACCCTTCCCCCAGAGGGACAGGGTCTTCGGCAATCAGCCCCAGCATTTT
>TRBD2|TRBJ2-7|-|TRBV27
CASSLFSLAGDEQYF
TGTGCCAGCAGTTTATTTAGCCTAGCGGGAGACGAGCAGTACTTC
>-|TRBJ2-1|-|TRBV19
CASSTKIRSYNEQFF
TGTGCCAGTAGTACTAAGATCCGCTCCTACAATGAGCAGTTCTTC
>-|TRBJ1-5|-|TRBV6-5
CASSLTGGSNQPQHF
TGTGCCAGCAGCCTTACGGGGGGTAGCAATCAGCCCCAGCATTTT
>-|TRBJ1-2|-|TRBV5-1
CASSLHGREGGYTF
TGCGCCAGCAGCCTCCACGGCAGGGAAGGCGGCTACACCTTC
>-|TRBJ2-1|-|TRBV3-1/TRBV3-2
CASSQSSKSDEQFF
TGTGCCAGCAGCCAATCGTCTAAGAGCGATGAGCAGTTCTTC
>TRBD2|TRBJ2-1|-|TRBV4-2
CASSQVVAGYNEQFF
TGTGCCAGCAGCCAAGTGGTAGCGGGCTACAATGAGCAGTTCTTC
>TRBD2|TRBJ2-7|-|TRBV13
CASSLPSAGALYEQYF
TGTGCCAGCAGCTTACCTTCAGCGGGGGCACTCTACGAGCAGTACTTC
>-|TRBJ1-1|-|TRBV3-1/TRBV3-2
CASSQATLNTEAFF
TGTGCCAGCAGCCAAGCGACACTGAACACTGAAGCTTTCTTT
>TRBD1|TRBJ1-5|-|TRBV28
CASKTGTVNQPQHF
TGTGCCAGCAAGACCGGGACAGTAAATCAGCCCCAGCATTTT